A selection of T cell receptor beta chains follows, all from one sample in a study of early T cells in non-severe SARS-CoV-2 infection. TCRdb independently ran MiXCR on the 5' RACE reads; one entry per CDR3 protein. The sample lists about 64,000 distinct CDR3 sequences; roughly 8.2% were seen once. The sequenced sample was whole blood, obtained at baseline. These receptors were collected from an adult who was a healthcare worker with PCR-confirmed SARS-CoV-2 infection or an uninfected control (not recorded which). CDR3s include the opening cysteine and the closing phenylalanine or tryptophan. The D gene is left open where the match is weak. The size entry is marked missing in some rows and otherwise reads once, few, many or a size class.

>-|TRBJ1-6|-|TRBV7-8
TGTGCCAGCAGCTTAGTAGGGGGGACCCAAGCCTCCTATAATTCACCCCTCCACTTT
CASSLVGGTQASYNSPLHF
>-|TRBJ2-2|TRBD2|TRBV3-1
TGTGCCAGCACCGGACTAGCGGGAGTCCACGGGGAGCTGTTTTTT
CASTGLAGVHGELFF
>few|TRBJ2-5|-|TRBV5-6
TGTGCCAGCAGCGGAACAGGGAGGGAGACCCAGTACTTC
CASSGTGRETQYF
>-|TRBJ2-4|-|TRBV6-1
TGTGCCAGCAGCATGATAAAGGACGGAATAGCCAAAAACATTCAGTACTTC
CASSMIKDGIAKNIQYF
>-|TRBJ2-5|-|TRBV11-2
TGTGCCAGCAGCTTAGGTCCGGCGGAGACCCAGTACTTC
CASSLGPAETQYF
>-|TRBJ1-1|-|TRBV29-1
TGCAGCGTTACAGGGATAAGTGAAGCTTTCTTT
CSVTGISEAFF
>many|TRBJ2-7|-|TRBV7-9
TGTGCCAGCAGCTTAGTCTACGAGCAGTACTTC
CASSLVYEQYF
>few|TRBJ2-7|-|TRBV6-5
TGTGCCAGCAGTTACGTGGGGGCCTACGAGCAGTACTTC
CASSYVGAYEQYF
>many|TRBJ2-3|TRBD2|TRBV7-2
TGTGCCAGCAGCTACAGGGGGGCAAAAGCGGGAGGGGCGACAGATACGCAGTATTTT
CASSYRGAKAGGATDTQYF
>many|TRBJ2-5|-|TRBV6-2/TRBV6-3
TGTGCCAGCAGTTTTCCGGAGACCCAGTACTTC
CASSFPETQYF
>many|TRBJ2-5|-|TRBV12-3/TRBV12-4
TGTGCCAGCAGACGACACATAGAGACCCAGTACTTC
CASRRHIETQYF
>-|TRBJ2-5|-|TRBV19
TGTGCCAGTAGTATGGCAAGAGATCAAGAGACCCAGTACTTC
CASSMARDQETQYF
>few|TRBJ2-4|-|TRBV20-1
TGCAGTGCTAGTCACCCGAGACTAAACATTCAGTACTTC
CSASHPRLNIQYF
>-|TRBJ2-7|-|TRBV11-2
TGTGCCAGCAGCTTCCGCTACGAGCAGTACTTC
CASSFRYEQYF
>few|TRBJ2-1|TRBD2|TRBV7-2
TGTGCCAGCAGCCCCCAATCGCTAGCGGGAGGGCCCTATGAGCAGTTCTTC
CASSPQSLAGGPYEQFF
>-|TRBJ1-4|TRBD1|TRBV7-2
TGTGCCAGCAGCCCCGGCCCCCAGGGGGTAGGGGATGAAAAACTGTTTTTT
CASSPGPQGVGDEKLFF
>many|TRBJ2-5|TRBD2|TRBV4-1
TGCGCCAGCAGCCAAGATCTGCGAGCTAGCGGGAGTCAAGAGACCCAGTACTTC
CASSQDLRASGSQETQYF
>-|TRBJ1-2|-|TRBV24-1
TGTGCCACCAGTGCAGGGACGAACTATGGCTACACCTTC
CATSAGTNYGYTF
>many|TRBJ2-2|-|TRBV3-1
TGTGCCAGCAGCCAAGGATTGGGGGGCTCAGGGCCCAACACCGGGGAGCTGTTTTTT
CASSQGLGGSGPNTGELFF
>-|TRBJ2-3|TRBD1|TRBV20-1
TGCAGTGCTAGAGCCGGACTCGGGACAGGCAGGTCAGATACGCAGTATTTT
CSARAGLGTGRSDTQYF
>few|TRBJ2-5|-|TRBV5-1
TGCGCCAGCAGCTTGTCAGGAACGGAAGAGACCCAGTACTTC
CASSLSGTEETQYF
>-|TRBJ1-6|-|TRBV20-1
TGCAGTGCTAAGGACCCGGCTACAACCAATTCACCCCTCCACTTT
CSAKDPATTNSPLHF
>-|TRBJ1-2|-|TRBV12-3/TRBV12-4
TGTGCCAGCAGTTTGGGCAGGAACTATGGCTACACCTTC
CASSLGRNYGYTF
>many|TRBJ1-1|-|TRBV20-1
TGCAGTGCTAGGGGCGGGGTCCGGAACACTGAAGCTTTCTTT
CSARGGVRNTEAFF
>few|TRBJ2-3|-|TRBV20-1
TGCAGTGCTGGGGACCACAGCACAGATACGCAGTATTTT
CSAGDHSTDTQYF
>many|TRBJ2-7|-|TRBV19
TGTGCCAACGATATAGAATCCTACGAGCAGTACTTC
CANDIESYEQYF
>-|TRBJ2-3|-|TRBV7-2
TGTGCCAGCAGCTCGGGCAGTACGACAGATACGCAGTATTTT
CASSSGSTTDTQYF
>many|TRBJ2-5|-|TRBV7-2
TGTGCCAGCAGCTTAGCGGTCACAGTCCAAGAGACCCAGTACTTC
CASSLAVTVQETQYF
>-|TRBJ1-6|-|TRBV3-1
TGTGCCAGCAGCCGCCTAGGACAGAGTATAGATTCACCCCTCCACTTT
CASSRLGQSIDSPLHF
>many|TRBJ2-5|-|TRBV20-1
TGCAGTGCTAGAGGGTTAGCGGAAGAGACCCAGTACTTC
CSARGLAEETQYF
>many|TRBJ2-7|-|TRBV18
TGTGCCAGCTCACCTATGGTACAGGCCAGCTCCTACGAGCAGTACTTC
CASSPMVQASSYEQYF